This T cell receptor beta chain was sequenced for a study of CD8+ T cells in alopecia areata. Study summary: Treatment comprised oral tofacitinib, 5 to 10 mg twice daily, in treated patients.

Extracted from the samples, RNA was reverse transcribed into cDNA to serve as the sequencing template. Data came from immunoSEQ multiplex PCR; TCRdb stores just in-frame clones and leaves some out. The sample has about 200,000 clones; more than 45% are singletons. V lost 3 bases and J lost 13, with 19 bases in between. In germline, CDR1 is KGHSH, CDR2 LQKENI. The CDR3 is made up of 14 amino acids. This clone is labeled as medium-sized (0.01 to 0.1%). Its antigen is not known. General observations from the study: Alphabeta T cells residing in normal skin are also sequenced in scalp samples.

Treatment specified: oral pan-JAK inhibitor, 5-10 mg twice daily. The chain recombines TRBV18 with TRBJ2-1, with a weak D call TRBD1 (7 bases). This specimen was CD4+ T cells sorted from blood, taken at week 4, from a patient treated with tofacitinib. The receptor comes from a human donor with alopecia areata. The CDR3 DNA reads TGTGCCAGCTCACCTTTCGGACAGGCGGGGATTCAGTTCTTC. As protein: CASSPFGQAGIQFF.